These 32 T cell receptor beta chains were sequenced from one sample in a study of shared clonotypes between healthy human individuals. This table comes from immunoSEQ multiplex PCR, and its TCRdb copy is limited to in-frame clones, with some not included. The table lists approximately 2,300,000 clones, about 90% of them singletons, with approximately 0.4% in the top ten. Specimen: naive CD4+ T cells from PBMCs. The subset was: CD45RA+ positively selected. The receptor set was obtained from a man between 18 and 35 years old in good health. Some clones in this sample may be carry-over from other donors' samples.

The rearrangement links TRBV28 to TRBJ1-1; D remains ambiguous. This CDR3 comprises 14 residues. Between the trimmed V and J ends, which lost 5 bases and 2 bases, there was a span of 12 bases. Germline V gene lookup returns CDR1 MDHEN and CDR2 SYDVKM. The CDR3 nucleotides are TGTGCCAGCAGTCAGTTCCGACTAAACACTGAAGCTTTCTTT. It encodes CASSQFRLNTEAFF.

This clone occurred once. The rearrangement links TRBV11-2 to TRBJ1-3, with TRBD1 identical over 11 bases. From germline, CDR1 is SGHAT and CDR2 FQNNGV. CDR3 size: 18 residues. Losses at the gene ends were 5 bases for V and 1 base for J; bases not matched to a gene: 10. This CDR3 is CASSRSGQGAWSGNTIYF. The CDR3 coding sequence is TGTGCCAGCAGCAGGAGTGGACAGGGGGCATGGTCTGGAAACACCATATATTTT. The full variable domain, in which reference TRBV11-2 and TRBJ1-3 provide the parts outside the CDR3, is EAGVAQSPRYKIIEKRQSVAFWCNPISGHATLYWYQQILGQGPKLLIQFQNNGVVDDSQLPKDRFSAERLKGVDSTLKIQPAKLEDSAVYLCASSRSGQGAWSGNTIYFGEGSWLTVV.

The chain has TRBV18 and TRBJ1-5; D gene uncertain. Trimming pared 1 base from V and 4 bases from J, leaving 11 bases between. CDR1 and CDR2 (germline): KGHSH, LQKENI. This CDR3 region has 15 residues. CDR3 loop: CASSPRTGPNQPQHF. CDR3 in DNA: TGTGCCAGCTCACCACGTACGGGCCCTAATCAGCCCCAGCATTTT. The full variable domain, its missing parts supplied by reference TRBV18 and TRBJ1-5, is NAGVMQNPRHLVRRRGQEARLRCSPMKGHSHVYWYRQLPEEGLKFMVYLQKENIIDESGMPKERFSAEFPKEGPSILRIQQVVRGDSAAYFCASSPRTGPNQPQHFGDGTRLSIL.

The J gene is TRBJ1-2, the V gene TRBV11-2; the D is unclear. V was pared by 4 bases and J by 7 bases, with 16 bases between. The CDR3 extends over 14 amino acids. Germline-derived CDR1 and CDR2 are SGHAT and FQNNGV. CDR3 sequence (DNA): TGTGCCAGCAGCTCCCTCTCTGGGAGGCCTGGCTACACCTTC. This translates into CASSSLSGRPGYTF.

CDR3 sequence (DNA): TGTGCCAGCAGTGACCATCGGGGAAACACCATATATTTT. Protein: CASSDHRGNTIYF. The gene calls are TRBV28 and TRBJ1-3; D call uncertain. V was trimmed by 5 bases and J by 4 bases, leaving 9 bases between them. This CDR3 comprises 13 residues. The germline gives CDR1 MDHEN, CDR2 SYDVKM.

V and J are TRBV28 and TRBJ1-6; maybe TRBD1 (6 bases). The germline V gene has CDR1 MDHEN and CDR2 SYDVKM. V lost 4 bases and J lost 9, with 19 bases in between. This CDR3 is 16 amino acids long. CDR3 sequence (DNA): TGTGCCAGCAGTTCGCTGGGCGGCAGGGGACCTTCACCCCTCCACTTT. It specifies CASSSLGGRGPSPLHF.

CDR3 residues: CASRGGGKGNQPQHF. As DNA, the CDR3 is TGTGCCAGCAGGGGAGGGGGGAAGGGCAATCAGCCCCAGCATTTT. V gene TRBV28 combines with J gene TRBJ1-5; the D gene is possibly TRBD1 (6 bases). Trimming shortened V by 6 bases and J by 2 bases, and 14 bases separated the two germline ends. Germline values: CDR1 MDHEN, CDR2 SYDVKM. The CDR3 contains 15 residues.

This chain's CDR3 is CASSYRGDTEAFF. The CDR3 region has the DNA TGTGCCAGCTCCTACAGGGGAGACACTGAAGCTTTCTTT. The rearrangement uses TRBV18 and TRBJ1-1; 7 nucleotides line up with TRBD1. CDR1 and CDR2 from the germline V gene are KGHSH and LQKENI. CDR3 size: 13 residues. The trim removed 6 bases at V and 3 bases at J, leaving 4 bases unmatched.

Here the CDR3 reads CATYSSGRSDTQYF. The CDR3 DNA reads TGTGCCACCTACTCTAGCGGGAGATCAGATACGCAGTATTTT. V usage is TRBV28 and J usage is TRBJ2-3; 10 bases agree with TRBD2. The CDR3 runs to 14 residues. Germline V gene data show CDR1 as MDHEN and CDR2 as SYDVKM. Trimming at V came to 10 bases and at J to 4 bases, leaving 8 bases not matched to a gene. The full variable domain, completed using reference TRBV28 and TRBJ2-3, is DVKVTQSSRYLVKRTGEKVFLECVQDMDHENMFWYRQDPGLGLRLIYFSYDVKMKEKGDIPEGYSVSREKKERFSLILESASTNQTSMYLCATYSSGRSDTQYFGPGTRLTVL.

The gene calls are TRBV28 and TRBJ1-2, with D maybe TRBD1 (5 bases). CDR3 length: 16 amino acids. Germline CDR1 is MDHEN and CDR2 is SYDVKM. V was pared by 1 base and J by 7 bases, with 19 bases between. DNA of the CDR3: TGTGCCAGCAGTTTATATTCGAGGGGATCCCCCGGTGGCTACACCTTC. This codes for CASSLYSRGSPGGYTF.

The CDR3 region has the DNA TGTGCCACCAGCAGAGAAGGGGCAAACTATGGCTACACCTTC. This sequence encodes CATSREGANYGYTF. The rearrangement links TRBV15 to TRBJ1-2, with D possibly matching TRBD1 (5 bases). CDR3 length: 14 amino acids. The ends were cut back, 0 bases at V and 2 bases at J, with 7 bases in the middle. Germline-derived CDR1 and CDR2 are LNHNV and YYDKDF (reference sequence).

The chain is built from TRBV2 and TRBJ1-1, with a tentative D call TRBD1 (5 bases). CDR1 and CDR2 from the germline V gene are SNHLY and FYNNEI. V was cut by 1 base and J by 1 base, with 7 bases left in between. The CDR3 contains 14 residues. Here the CDR3 DNA reads TGTGCCAGCAGTGAAGGGGGACGGAACACTGAAGCTTTCTTT. Its protein product is CASSEGGRNTEAFF.

This chain uses TRBV2 with TRBJ2-2; 7 bases are a match to TRBD1. The germline CDR1 and CDR2 sequences are SNHLY and FYNNEI. CDR3 length: 16 amino acids. After removal of 2 bases from V and 4 bases from J, the junction contained 7 bases not matched to a gene. The CDR3 here is CASSESGRGSTGELFF. In nucleotides, the CDR3 is TGTGCCAGCAGTGAAAGTGGCAGGGGGTCCACCGGGGAGCTGTTTTTT.

V usage is TRBV6-5 and J usage is TRBJ2-1; 8 bases line up with TRBD1. The CDR3 has 14 amino acids. Germline-derived CDR1 and CDR2 are MNHEY and SVGAGI. V trimming: 6 bases; J trimming: 9 bases; junction bases outside the gene matches: 10. CDR3 residues: CASRPTGVLAEQFF. The CDR3 DNA is TGTGCCAGCAGGCCGACAGGGGTCTTGGCTGAGCAGTTCTTC.

This clone was found once. This sequence joins TRBV6-1 and TRBJ2-1, with 10 bases identical to TRBD2. The CDR3 loop spans 16 amino acids. V was clipped by 3 bases and J by 6 bases; unmatched bases: 8. Germline CDR1 MNHNS, CDR2 SASEGT. The CDR3 nucleotides are TGTGCCAGCAGTGAGATAACTAGCGGGAAGGGCAATGAGCAGTTCTTC. Its translation is CASSEITSGKGNEQFF.

The rearrangement uses TRBV4-1 and TRBJ2-5; D is unresolved. The CDR3 contains 14 residues. V dropped 2 bases and J dropped 5 bases, with 12 bases sitting between them. Per the germline V gene, CDR1 is MGHRA and CDR2 is YSYEKL. In nucleotides, the CDR3 is TGCGCCAGCAGCCAAATTGTCTCCCCGGAGACCCAGTACTTC. The encoded protein is CASSQIVSPETQYF.

The chain has TRBV5-1 and TRBJ2-3, with 11 positions matching TRBD2. The CDR3 runs to 16 residues. The V gene's germline CDR1 is SGHRS and CDR2 YFSETQ. The ends lost 4 bases at V and 2 bases at J; junction bases unmatched: 6. The CDR3 loop reads CASSHGTSGLTDTQYF. CDR3 nucleotides: TGCGCCAGCAGCCACGGGACTAGCGGCCTCACAGATACGCAGTATTTT.

The chain couples TRBV9 to TRBJ2-7, with D unresolved. The length of the CDR3 is 13 residues. The ends were cut back, 0 bases at V and 5 bases at J, with 9 bases in the middle. CDR1 is SGDLS, CDR2 YYNGEE, per germline. The CDR3 here is CASSVDRMDEQYF. The CDR3 DNA is TGTGCCAGCAGCGTAGATCGTATGGACGAGCAGTACTTC.

In this sample, this clone turned up once. This sequence joins TRBV6-6 and TRBJ2-3; D is unclear. V was clipped by 2 bases and J by 6 bases, with 12 bases between them. Germline CDR1 MNHNY, CDR2 SVGAGI (reference sequence). The CDR3 runs 14 residues. CDR3 in amino acids: CASSYNTPADTQYF. The CDR3 nucleotides are TGTGCCAGCAGTTACAACACCCCGGCGGATACGCAGTATTTT.

The chain combines TRBV4-1 with TRBJ2-7, with TRBD2 identical over 8 bases. Germline-derived CDR1 and CDR2 are MGHRA and YSYEKL. Unmatched junction bases numbered 7, after V lost 2 bases and J lost 4 bases. This CDR3 is 15 amino acids long. The DNA for the CDR3 is TGCGCCAGCAGCCAACCCCGGGGGGGGCGATACGAGCAGTACTTC. It codes for CASSQPRGGRYEQYF.

The chain employs TRBV5-4 and TRBJ1-5; D is possibly TRBD1 (6 bases). Germline CDR1 SGHNT, CDR2 YYREEE (reference sequence). The V and J ends lost 4 bases and 6 bases respectively, with 14 bases between them. The CDR3 contains 14 residues. The CDR3 spells CASSDTGTAQPQHF. DNA of the CDR3: TGTGCCAGCAGCGACACAGGGACGGCTCAGCCCCAGCATTTT.

V usage is TRBV6-5 and J usage is TRBJ1-5; 11 bases are a match to TRBD1. The CDR3 has 14 residues. V dropped 6 bases and J dropped 11; count of bases not matched to a gene: 9. Germline CDR1 and CDR2: MNHEY and SVGAGI. Written as DNA, the CDR3 is TGTGCCAGCAGCCCGGGACAGGGGGGCCGGACCCAGCATTTT. Translated, it gives CASSPGQGGRTQHF.

The chain has TRBV30 and TRBJ1-4; D unresolved. Per germline, CDR1 GTSNPN and CDR2 SVGIG (reference sequence). Trimming took 0 bases from V and 5 from J, leaving 10 bases between them. The CDR3 length is 14 residues. CDR3 region: CAWSVRRRNEKLFF. CDR3 coding DNA: TGTGCCTGGAGTGTACGTCGGAGAAATGAAAAACTGTTTTTT.

V gene TRBV28 combines with J gene TRBJ2-2; 12 bases are shared with TRBD1. The V and J ends lost 5 bases and 5 bases, in that order; junction bases with no gene match: 3. Per the germline V gene, CDR1 is MDHEN and CDR2 is SYDVKM. This CDR3 region has 15 residues. CDR3 bases: TGTGCCAGCAGTGGGACAGGGGGCAATACCGGGGAGCTGTTTTTT. It encodes CASSGTGGNTGELFF.

The chain combines TRBV29-1 with TRBJ1-1; D may be TRBD1 (5 bases). The CDR3 has 13 amino acids. Germline V CDR1 and CDR2: SQVTM, ANQGSEA. V shed 6 bases and J shed 3 bases, with 14 bases lying between them. CDR3 sequence: CSVLLTRDTEAFF. The CDR3 coding sequence is TGCAGCGTCCTACTTACCAGGGACACTGAAGCTTTCTTT. Combining the CDR3 with reference TRBV29-1 and TRBJ1-1 gives the whole variable domain SAVISQKPSRDICQRGTSLTIQCQVDSQVTMMFWYRQQPGQSLTLIATANQGSEATYESGFVIDKFPISRPNLTFSTLTVSNMSPEDSSIYLCSVLLTRDTEAFFGQGTRLTVV.

This sequence joins TRBV28 and TRBJ1-1; unclear D gene. Germline V CDR1 and CDR2: MDHEN, SYDVKM. CDR3 size: 12 residues. V lost 3 bases and J 3 bases, leaving 5 bases between the germline ends. In nucleotides, the CDR3 is TGTGCCAGCAGTTTTGCCGACACTGAAGCTTTCTTT. Residues: CASSFADTEAFF.

The chain recombines TRBV28 with TRBJ2-7; 10 bases agree with TRBD2. With V trimmed by 9 bases and J by 3 bases, 8 bases remained unmatched. Germline CDR1 reads MDHEN; CDR2 reads SYDVKM. The CDR3 is 14 residues long. The CDR3 nucleotides are TGTGCCAGTCAAACCGGGACTAGCGACTACGAGCAGTACTTC. It is translated as CASQTGTSDYEQYF.

The chain carries TRBV5-8 and TRBJ2-3; no firm D call. Trimming shortened V by 7 bases and J by 2 bases, and 11 bases separated the two germline ends. The CDR3 runs 13 residues. The germline V gene encodes CDR1 SGHTS and CDR2 YDEGEE. CDR3 sequence reads: CASVKLLTDTQYF. The DNA for the CDR3 is TGTGCCAGCGTTAAGCTCCTCACAGATACGCAGTATTTT.

This chain uses TRBV2 with TRBJ2-7, with 7 bases that match TRBD1. Germline CDR1 reads SNHLY; CDR2 reads FYNNEI. This CDR3 region has 13 residues. V lost 7 bases, J lost 0 bases, and 3 bases stayed unmatched. This chain's CDR3 is CASNRDSSYEQYF. CDR3 bases: TGTGCCAGCAACCGGGACAGCTCCTACGAGCAGTACTTC.

The J gene is TRBJ2-1, the V gene TRBV6-5; D gene unclear. Per the germline V gene, CDR1 is MNHEY and CDR2 is SVGAGI. V was pared by 4 bases and J by 8 bases, with 6 bases between. The CDR3 length is 11 residues. CDR3 residues: CASSSSHEQFF. The CDR3 nucleotides are TGTGCCAGCAGTTCCTCCCATGAGCAGTTCTTC.

The gene calls are TRBV27 and TRBJ2-7; 8 positions agree with TRBD2. The CDR3 length is 15 residues. V lost 5 bases, J lost 0 bases, and 6 bases stayed unmatched. Per germline, CDR1 MNHEY and CDR2 SMNVEV (reference sequence). CDR3 residues: CASSRLASFSYEQYF. The CDR3 DNA follows: TGTGCCAGCAGTAGACTAGCGTCATTCTCCTACGAGCAGTACTTC.

In this sample, this clone turned up once. The CDR3 here is CASSLGGWGSAKNIQYF. The CDR3, as DNA: TGTGCCAGCAGTTTGGGGGGCTGGGGGTCAGCCAAAAACATTCAGTACTTC. The chain has TRBV28 and TRBJ2-4; D is tentatively TRBD1 or TRBD2 (6 bases each). V was cut by 3 bases and J by 0 bases, with 15 bases left in between. The CDR3 is made up of 17 amino acids. Germline CDR1 reads MDHEN; CDR2 reads SYDVKM.